Shown below are 16 T cell receptor beta chains from a single sample sequenced in a study of radiotherapy plus CTLA-4 blockade in lung cancer. Clones were read by immunoSEQ multiplex PCR, and TCRdb kept only the in-frame ones, dropping some. This sample has 95,000 to 150,000 clones, with about nine tenths found just once. Sequencing was performed on peripheral blood, taken from a patient treated with radiotherapy plus ipilimumab. The receptor set was obtained from a human donor with non-small cell lung cancer that progressed on radiotherapy plus ipilimumab.

The chain is built from TRBV5-6 and TRBJ1-2; tentative D call: TRBD1 (5 bases). V shed 4 bases and J shed 5 bases, with 15 bases lying between them. CDR3 length: 14 amino acids. Per the germline V gene, CDR1 is SGHDT and CDR2 is YYEEEE. CDR3 residues: CASSPDSGGYGYTF. CDR3 bases: TGTGCCAGCAGCCCAGATTCTGGGGGATATGGCTACACCTTC.

The chain has TRBV11-2 and TRBJ2-5; D tentatively fits TRBD1 or TRBD2 (5 bases each). V was cut by 6 bases and J by 2 bases, with 25 bases left in between. Looked up from germline, CDR1 is SGHAT and CDR2 is FQNNGV. The CDR3 consists of 18 residues. The CDR3 DNA follows: TGTGCCAGCAGACATGAAGCCGGGACGGCCTTTAGTCAAGAGACCCAGTACTTC. Encoded protein: CASRHEAGTAFSQETQYF.

The J gene is TRBJ1-1, the V gene TRBV5-1, with unresolved D. Trimming cost V 4 bases and J 2 bases, with 6 bases left between them. Germline lookup yields CDR1 SGHRS and CDR2 YFSETQ. This CDR3 comprises 12 residues. CDR3 nucleotides: TGCGCCAGCAGCCAGCACAACACTGAAGCTTTCTTT. The encoded protein is CASSQHNTEAFF.

This clone has only one observation. Other DNA sequences of this sample code for an identical CDR3. V is TRBV14 and J is TRBJ1-4; 8 bases match TRBD1. The CDR3 covers 16 residues. In germline, CDR1 is SGHDN, CDR2 FVKESK. V lost 6 bases to trimming and J lost 0 bases; unmatched junction nucleotides: 6. CDR3 loop: CASSLSGGATNEKLFF. In DNA form, the CDR3 reads TGTGCCAGCAGTCTTTCAGGGGGCGCAACTAATGAAAAACTGTTTTTT.

J is TRBJ2-5 and V is TRBV18, with no clear D. Germline V gene sequence: CDR1 KGHSH, CDR2 LQKENI. The germline V and J ends were trimmed by 4 bases and 1 base, with 7 bases remaining between them. There are 13 residues in the CDR3. CDR3 sequence: CASSLTLQETQYF. CDR3 in DNA: TGTGCCAGCTCACTCACTCTCCAAGAGACCCAGTACTTC.

The chain links TRBV9 to TRBJ2-7; possibly TRBD2 for D (5 bases). Between the trimmed V and J ends, which lost 4 bases and 3 bases, there was a span of 14 bases. The CDR3 contains 14 residues. Germline V gives CDR1 SGDLS, CDR2 YYNGEE. The CDR3 DNA sequence: TGTGCCAGCAGCCCCGGGGATAGACACTACGAGCAGTACTTC. The encoded protein is CASSPGDRHYEQYF.

The chain has TRBV6-5 and TRBJ2-5, with D possibly being TRBD1 (7 bases). There are 14 residues in the CDR3. Looked up from germline, CDR1 is MNHEY and CDR2 is SVGAGI. Trimming shortened V by 1 base and J by 5 bases, and 11 bases separated the two germline ends. The CDR3 nucleotides are TGTGCCAGCAGTTACTTACAGGGGAGGGAGACCCAGTACTTC. Translation: CASSYLQGRETQYF.

This chain uses TRBV5-1 with TRBJ1-5; the D is unclear. With 0 bases removed from V and 1 base from J, the gap between germline ends came to 11 bases. The CDR3 loop spans 16 amino acids. The germline CDR1 and CDR2 sequences are SGHRS and YFSETQ. CDR3 nucleotides: TGCGCCAGCAGCTTGGCCGGCAGAGAAAGCAATCAGCCCCAGCATTTT. Translating gives CASSLAGRESNQPQHF.

This chain uses TRBV5-5 with TRBJ2-5; D remains unclear. The CDR3 is 14 residues long. From germline, CDR1 is SGHKS and CDR2 YYEKEE (reference sequence). V lost 0 bases to trimming and J lost 1 base, with 7 bases between them. In DNA form, the CDR3 reads TGTGCCAGCAGCTTGGGACATGTCCAAGAGACCCAGTACTTC. This encodes CASSLGHVQETQYF.

J is TRBJ1-4 and V is TRBV30, with TRBD1 matching over 8 bases. CDR1 and CDR2 from the germline V gene are GTSNPN and SVGIG (reference sequence). CDR3 size: 15 residues. V gave up 2 bases and J gave up 9 bases; unmatched junction bases: 11. CDR3 sequence reads: CAWSLRTGYRKKLFF. The CDR3 DNA follows: TGTGCCTGGAGTCTCCGGACAGGGTATCGGAAAAAACTGTTTTTT.

In its sample, this clone was seen once. The V call is TRBV6-1, the J call TRBJ2-7; D uncertain. Germline V gene sequence: CDR1 MNHNS, CDR2 SASEGT. The V end was cut by 4 bases, the J end by 4 bases, with 17 bases between. CDR3 length: 15 residues. The CDR3, as DNA: TGTGCCAGCAGTGTCCAAGAGAGGAGCCTGTACGAGCAGTACTTC. Translation gives CASSVQERSLYEQYF.

This chain connects TRBV4-1 to TRBJ1-6; D gene ambiguous. The CDR3 covers 14 residues. Trimming shortened V by 0 bases and J by 7 bases, and 7 bases separated the two germline ends. Germline V gene data show CDR1 as MGHRA and CDR2 as YSYEKL. The CDR3: CASSQDNLNSPLHF. The CDR3 DNA reads as TGCGCCAGCAGCCAAGACAATTTAAATTCACCCCTCCACTTT.

The chain employs TRBV5-1 and TRBJ2-2; maybe TRBD1 (6 bases). Germline V CDR1 and CDR2: SGHRS, YFSETQ. Trimming pared 1 base from V and 2 bases from J, leaving 9 bases between. This CDR3 is 15 amino acids long. CDR3 nucleotide sequence: TGCGCCAGCAGCTTGACAGGGTCTAACACCGGGGAGCTGTTTTTT. Protein sequence: CASSLTGSNTGELFF.

The V gene is TRBV19, the J gene TRBJ1-1, with 10 bases that match TRBD1. V shed 11 bases, J shed 1 base, and the junction held 10 bases outside the gene matches. The CDR3 has 15 residues. From germline, CDR1 is LNHDA and CDR2 SQIVND (reference sequence). CDR3 loop: CARPGQGEWNTEAFF. Written as DNA, the CDR3 is TGTGCCCGGCCCGGACAGGGGGAATGGAACACTGAAGCTTTCTTT.

The chain is built from TRBV5-1 and TRBJ1-2; D might be TRBD1 (6 bases). V gave up 0 bases and J gave up 0 bases, with 12 bases separating them. Germline V gives CDR1 SGHRS, CDR2 YFSETQ. The CDR3 totals 16 residues. In DNA, the CDR3 is TGCGCCAGCAGCTTGGAGGTCGGGGGGCCTAACTATGGCTACACCTTC. Encoded protein: CASSLEVGGPNYGYTF.

J is TRBJ1-1 and V is TRBV5-1; 7 nucleotides match TRBD1. Looked up from germline, CDR1 is SGHRS and CDR2 is YFSETQ. V lost 0 bases to trimming and J lost 6 bases; unmatched junction nucleotides: 5. The CDR3 is 14 residues long. The CDR3 sequence is CASSLGHGTAEAFF. The CDR3 nucleotides read TGCGCCAGCAGCTTGGGTCATGGGACAGCTGAAGCTTTCTTT.